This T cell receptor (beta chain) was captured by sequencing in a study of CD8 T cells in ankylosing spondylitis. Notes on the study in general: A motif in TCR beta, a set of under ten highly homologous variants, appeared characteristic of ankylosing spondylitis blood.

Using its own MiXCR run on the 5' RACE reads, TCRdb lists one record per CDR3 protein. Counted here are around 440,000 distinct CDR3 sequences, about a sixth occurring once; the ten biggest clones make up around 0.92%. With respect to this clonotype: The antigen remains unidentified.

The CDR3 covers 16 residues. Germline loops: CDR1 MDHEN, CDR2 SYDVKM. V lost 3 bases, J lost 5 bases, and 5 bases stayed unmatched. The source is a male donor with ankylosing spondylitis. The chain recombines TRBV28 with TRBJ2-1; 12 nucleotides agree with TRBD2. The sequenced sample consisted of blood, either unsorted or a sorted T cell fraction (not recorded which). The CDR3 DNA is TGTGCCAGCAGTTTTTGGACTAGCGGGAAGGACAATGAGCAGTTCTTC. Its protein product is CASSFWTSGKDNEQFF. Full variable domain (remainder filled in from reference TRBV28 and TRBJ2-1): DVKVTQSSRYLVKRTGEKVFLECVQDMDHENMFWYRQDPGLGLRLIYFSYDVKMKEKGDIPEGYSVSREKKERFSLILESASTNQTSMYLCASSFWTSGKDNEQFFGPGTRLTVL.